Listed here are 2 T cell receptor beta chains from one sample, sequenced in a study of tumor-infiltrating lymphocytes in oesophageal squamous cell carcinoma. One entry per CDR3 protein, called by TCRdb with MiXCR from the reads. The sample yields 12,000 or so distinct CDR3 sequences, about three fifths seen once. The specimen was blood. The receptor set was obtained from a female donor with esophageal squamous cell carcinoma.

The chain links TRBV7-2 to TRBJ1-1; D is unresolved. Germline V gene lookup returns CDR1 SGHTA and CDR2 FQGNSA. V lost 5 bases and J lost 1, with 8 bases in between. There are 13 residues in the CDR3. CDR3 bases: TGTGCCAGCAGCCTCCCATGGAACACTGAAGCTTTCTTT. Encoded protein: CASSLPWNTEAFF.

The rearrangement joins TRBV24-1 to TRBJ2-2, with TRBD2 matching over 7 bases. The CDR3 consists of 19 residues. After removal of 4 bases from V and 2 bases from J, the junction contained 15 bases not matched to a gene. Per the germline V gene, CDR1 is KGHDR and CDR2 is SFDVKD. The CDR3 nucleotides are TGTGCCACCAGTGAGTTGACCCCCCCTAGCGGCCCTAACACCGGGGAGCTGTTTTTT. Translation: CATSELTPPSGPNTGELFF.